The TCR beta chain described here comes from a study of blood T cell repertoires in COVID-19 (dated by TCRdb to the early 2020s). Notes on the research overall: Samples covering the acute and convalescent phases of COVID-19 were provided by collaborators in the United States, Italy and Spain. The material from the prospective study consisted of cDNA or gDNA derived from T cells, B-cell-depleted T cells, or PBMCs. The dataset comprised deeply sampled blood TCRbeta repertoires from subjects exposed to, actively infected with, or recovered from COVID-19. The repertoires were made available in a free public database intended to serve as a resource for research on the immune response to SARS-CoV-2. The samples were drawn from two sources: the first 160 participants of the ongoing ImmuneRACE study, and over 1,000 subjects contributed by 6 global collaborators. A de-identified subject ID, COVID-19 status, age in years and sex were almost always included in the sample metadata. Where available, HLA class I and class II types were obtained from metadata supplied by the sample provider rather than from assay-based typing. The investigation overall reported the following: How much clinical and demographic metadata was included differed by source and by participant, and the metadata was provided uncurated.

Reading the germline V gene (reference sequence) gives CDR1 WNHNN and CDR2 SYGVQD. The junction carries 13 bases between V and J, which are trimmed by 5 bases and 5 bases respectively. Reading from cysteine to phenylalanine, the CDR3 counts 13 amino acids. Only the CDR3 part of the read is kept: 39 bases, read in frame from the first base. Whole blood was collected in K2EDTA tubes by collaborating institutions according to the institutions' own protocols. Collaborator samples were shipped for TCRbeta analysis as frozen whole blood, isolated PBMCs, or DNA extracted from either sample type. Regarding this clone: Its antigen is currently not known. The sample holds no much larger clone one base away, and base qualities are not on file.

TCRbeta CDR3 regions were amplified from genomic DNA by means of the immunoSEQ Assay, a bias-controlled multiplex PCR. For the original study's pipeline: Within the assay, amplification of reference gene primers was used to estimate how many nucleated cells each sample contained. To quantify the absolute abundance of each unique TCRbeta CDR3 rearrangement, sequence reads were collapsed and filtered. For each sample, productive Simpson clonality was calculated as the square root of Simpson's diversity index across productive rearrangements. As stored in TCRdb, this immuneACCESS dataset retains in-frame rearrangements with V and J assigned. A fraction of the clones does not appear; measured against another copy, unresolved V genes explain less than half of the discrepancy, and the remainder lacks a known reason. Clone size and V and J calls were adopted from that table, with D and trimming inferred from the DNA. This sample comprises 110,000 or so clones, roughly 88% of them detected only once. The ten biggest clones cover roughly 8.2% of the sample.

The chain uses TRBV10-1 and TRBJ2-7; matching of 6 bases hints at TRBD2 as the D gene. This TCR came from a woman older than 75 with active or convalescent COVID-19. Specimen: peripheral blood. The CDR3 corresponds to CASSTGSSDEQYF. At the DNA level, the sequence is TGCGCCAGCAGTACCGGGAGTTCGGACGAGCAGTACTTC.